The clone carrying this T cell receptor beta chain was recorded once. Antigen: not known. This sample is drawn from a study of T cell responses to AZD1222 COVID-19 vaccine. Study as a whole: Pooling was applied to second doses at about 4 or about 12 weeks. Study outcomes and limitations: The donor cohort was predominantly white British with a female majority, and clonal diversity may have been underestimated. Repertoire sampling was restricted to post-peak T cell response timepoints.

Trimming took 0 bases from V and 2 from J, leaving 9 bases between them. The CDR3 is 15 residues long. CDR1 SGHKS and CDR2 YYEKEE come from the germline V gene (reference sequence). The data were produced by immunoSEQ multiplex PCR, yet TCRdb's version contains in-frame clones alone and is incomplete. The table lists approximately 88,000 clones, 70% to 85% of them singletons. The chain employs TRBV5-5 and TRBJ1-5, with no clear D. The clonotype was recovered from an adult in good health. The sample consisted of peripheral blood, taken on day 0 of AZD1222 vaccination. The CDR3 here is CASSLEGFGNQPQHF. In nucleotides, the CDR3 is TGTGCCAGCAGCTTGGAAGGGTTTGGCAATCAGCCCCAGCATTTT.